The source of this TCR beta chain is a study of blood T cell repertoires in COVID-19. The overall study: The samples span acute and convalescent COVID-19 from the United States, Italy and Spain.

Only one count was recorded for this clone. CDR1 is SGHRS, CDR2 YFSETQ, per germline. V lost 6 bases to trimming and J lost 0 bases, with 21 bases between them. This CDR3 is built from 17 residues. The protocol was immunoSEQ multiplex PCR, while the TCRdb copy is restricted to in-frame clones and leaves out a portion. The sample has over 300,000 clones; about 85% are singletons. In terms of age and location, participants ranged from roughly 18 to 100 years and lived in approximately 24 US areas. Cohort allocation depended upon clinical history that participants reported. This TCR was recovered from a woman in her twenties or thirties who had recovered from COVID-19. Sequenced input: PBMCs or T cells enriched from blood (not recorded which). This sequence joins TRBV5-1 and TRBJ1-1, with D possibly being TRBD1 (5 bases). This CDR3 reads CASTTSFNGAMNTEAFF. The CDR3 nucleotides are TGCGCCAGCACGACCTCTTTTAATGGGGCTATGAACACTGAAGCTTTCTTT.